These T cell receptor beta chains were read from a single sample in a study of blood T cell repertoires in COVID-19. The method was immunoSEQ multiplex PCR; TCRdb's version includes in-frame clones alone and lacks a portion of them. The table records some 340,000 clones, around 83% of them present only once. What was sequenced was PBMCs or T cells enriched from blood (not recorded which). These receptors all stem from a woman aged 50 to 60 who had recovered from COVID-19. Each CDR3 is given with its conserved first and last residue. The D gene is left open where the match is weak. The size of a clone is reported for some rows only, either as once, few or many, or as a class for expanded clones.

TRBJ1-2	TRBV3-1/TRBV3-2	NA	NA	TGTGCCAGCAGCCCCACCCCCAGTCTGGTCGACTATGGCTACACCTTC	CASSPTPSLVDYGYTF
TRBJ1-6	TRBV5-1	few	NA	TGCGCCAGCAGCCTACAGGTCTTAGGGAATTCACCCCTCCACTTT	CASSLQVLGNSPLHF
TRBJ1-2	TRBV13	NA	TRBD1	TGTGCCAGCAGCACTAGGACAGGTCGGTATGGCTACACCTTC	CASSTRTGRYGYTF
TRBJ2-5	TRBV5-1	NA	TRBD2	TGCGCCAGCAGCTTGCGGCTAGCGGGAGGTTCGCAAGAGACCCAGTACTTC	CASSLRLAGGSQETQYF
TRBJ1-2	TRBV6-9	NA	NA	TGTGCCAGCAGACGCAGGACGGGGGGCTACACCTTC	CASRRRTGGYTF
TRBJ2-4	TRBV7-2	NA	NA	TGTGCCAGCAGCTTACGCGGGACCAAAAACATTCAGTACTTC	CASSLRGTKNIQYF
TRBJ2-5	TRBV30	few	NA	TGTGCCTGGAATAACAGGGAGGAGACCCAGTACTTC	CAWNNREETQYF
TRBJ2-1	TRBV19	NA	TRBD2	TGTGCCAGTAGTATACAAGCGGGAGCGGCCTACAATGAGCAGTTCTTC	CASSIQAGAAYNEQFF
TRBJ2-7	TRBV11-2	NA	NA	TGTGCCAGCACCCAGGGCAGGGGACCCTACGAGCAGTACTTC	CASTQGRGPYEQYF
TRBJ1-4	TRBV11-3	NA	NA	TGTGCCAGCAGCTTAGGGAGGGAAGGCGAAAAACTGTTTTTT	CASSLGREGEKLFF
TRBJ1-4	TRBV5-4	NA	TRBD1	TGTGCCAGCAGCTTCGGGACAGGGCGTGTGGAAAAACTGTTTTTT	CASSFGTGRVEKLFF
TRBJ1-4	TRBV11-2	NA	NA	TGTGCCAGCAGGTCAGGGGTTGACGAAAAACTGTTTTTT	CASRSGVDEKLFF
TRBJ1-1	TRBV9	NA	NA	TGTGCCAGCAGCGTAGACGGGCAGGGGATAATCCAGGTTGAAGCTTTCTTT	CASSVDGQGIIQVEAFF
TRBJ2-7	TRBV3-1/TRBV3-2	NA	NA	TGTGCCAGCAGCTCCCTAGACGAGCAGTACTTC	CASSSLDEQYF
TRBJ2-4	TRBV2	once	NA	TGTGCCAGCAGAGGAACGGCAGGAAAAAACATTCAGTACTTC	CASRGTAGKNIQYF
TRBJ1-2	TRBV4-1	once	NA	TGCGCCAGCAGCCAAGATCCGGCAGGGCTCTCGGGCTATGGCTACACCTTC	CASSQDPAGLSGYGYTF
TRBJ1-6	TRBV19	NA	NA	TGTGCCAGTAGTATTTCCAGGGCGAATTCACCCCTCCACTTT	CASSISRANSPLHF
TRBJ2-1	TRBV11-3	NA	NA	TGTGCCAGCAGCTTAGGGCAGCGGGACAATGAGCAGTTCTTC	CASSLGQRDNEQFF
TRBJ2-1	TRBV27	NA	TRBD2	TGTGCCAGCATTCAAAGGGGTGGGACTAGCGGGAGTAATGAGCAGTTCTTC	CASIQRGGTSGSNEQFF
TRBJ2-7	TRBV5-6	NA	NA	TGTGCCAGCAGCCACGATCCCAGGTACGAGCAGTACTTC	CASSHDPRYEQYF
TRBJ1-2	TRBV27	NA	TRBD1	TGTGCCAGCAGTTTGACAGGGTTTGGCTACACCTTC	CASSLTGFGYTF
TRBJ2-7	TRBV9	many	NA	TGTGCCAGCAGCGTAGGAGTTGGGGCAGATCGCTACGAGCAGTACTTC	CASSVGVGADRYEQYF
TRBJ2-1	TRBV4-2	NA	TRBD2	TGTGCCAGCAGCCAAGATTACGGCGGGGGAAATGAGCAGTTCTTC	CASSQDYGGGNEQFF
TRBJ1-4	TRBV4-1	NA	TRBD1	TGCGCCAGCAGCCAAGATAGTTTGGACAGGGTTGGTGAAAAACTGTTTTTT	CASSQDSLDRVGEKLFF
TRBJ1-2	TRBV15	NA	NA	TGTGCCACCAGCAGAGGCAGGGCTAACTATGGCTACACCTTC	CATSRGRANYGYTF
TRBJ2-1	TRBV7-2	NA	TRBD2	TGTGCCAGCAGCGCATTTAGCGGGGGGGCCTACAATGAGCAGTTCTTC	CASSAFSGGAYNEQFF
TRBJ2-1	TRBV7-2	once	NA	TGTGCCAGCAGCTTAAGGCTATCCCTAGGTCGGGATGAGCAGTTCTTC	CASSLRLSLGRDEQFF
TRBJ2-1	TRBV5-1	NA	TRBD1	TGCGCCAGCAGCTCAGGATCCGGGACAGGCTCCTACAATGAGCAGTTCTTC	CASSSGSGTGSYNEQFF
TRBJ2-7	TRBV5-1	NA	NA	TGCGCCAGCAGGGGGACTGCCACCTCCTACGAGCAGTACTTC	CASRGTATSYEQYF
TRBJ2-1	TRBV19	once	NA	TGTGCCAGTAGGCCCTGGTCAGGCGGGGCGGGCAATGAGCAGTTCTTC	CASRPWSGGAGNEQFF
TRBJ1-2	TRBV18	NA	TRBD1	TGTGCCAGCTCACTACGACAGGGGGAAAATGGCTACACCTTC	CASSLRQGENGYTF
TRBJ2-2	TRBV20-1	NA	NA	TGCAGTGCTAGTCCTGGGGACAAGAACACCGGGGAGCTGTTTTTT	CSASPGDKNTGELFF
TRBJ1-1	TRBV20-1	NA	TRBD1	TGCAGTGCTAGTAACCCTACAGGGGGAAGAACTGAAGCTTTCTTT	CSASNPTGGRTEAFF
TRBJ2-5	TRBV6-6	NA	NA	TGTGCCAGCAATAAGGGACTGACAGTGGAGACCCAGTACTTC	CASNKGLTVETQYF
TRBJ1-2	TRBV6-2/TRBV6-3	NA	NA	TGTGCCAGCAGTTACGGACAGCAAATCTATGGCTACACCTTC	CASSYGQQIYGYTF
TRBJ2-7	TRBV21-1	few	NA	TGTGCCAGCAGCCTTACGCCCCATCCGAGCTCCTACGAGCAGTACTTC	CASSLTPHPSSYEQYF
TRBJ2-7	TRBV30	NA	TRBD1	TGTGCCTGGGCAAGGGACAGGCTCTACGAGCAGTACTTC	CAWARDRLYEQYF
TRBJ1-5	TRBV5-1	NA	NA	TGCGCCAGCAGCTTGGATGGAGAGGGCAATCAGCCCCAGCATTTT	CASSLDGEGNQPQHF
TRBJ2-7	TRBV5-1	NA	NA	TGCGCCAGCAGCTTGGGGAAGGAGGCCTACGAGCAGTACTTC	CASSLGKEAYEQYF
TRBJ2-7	TRBV3-1/TRBV3-2	NA	NA	TGTGCCAGCAGCCGACACAGCACCTACGAGCAGTACTTC	CASSRHSTYEQYF